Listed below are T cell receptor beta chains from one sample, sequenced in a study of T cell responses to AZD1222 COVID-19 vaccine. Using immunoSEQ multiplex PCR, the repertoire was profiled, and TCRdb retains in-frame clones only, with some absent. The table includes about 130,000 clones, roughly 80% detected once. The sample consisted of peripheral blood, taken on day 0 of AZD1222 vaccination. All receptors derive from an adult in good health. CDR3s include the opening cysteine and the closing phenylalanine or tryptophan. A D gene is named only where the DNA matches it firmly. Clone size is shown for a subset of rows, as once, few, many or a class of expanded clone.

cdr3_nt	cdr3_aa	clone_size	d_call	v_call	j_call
TGTGCCAGTAGTCCCTCGGACAGGGCTGGCCAGCCCCAGCATTTT	CASSPSDRAGQPQHF	NA	TRBD1	TRBV19	TRBJ1-5
TGTGCCAGCAGCATCCGGGACGAGCGGGAAAAACTGTTTTTT	CASSIRDEREKLFF	few	NA	TRBV5-5	TRBJ1-4
TGTGCCAGCAGCGTCTTCTACGAGCAGTACTTC	CASSVFYEQYF	NA	NA	TRBV2	TRBJ2-7
TGTGCCAGCAGCTTATATGCTGGTGGAAACACCATATATTTT	CASSLYAGGNTIYF	NA	NA	TRBV7-2	TRBJ1-3
TGTGCCAGCAGCCCGGGACAGGGGGCCTACGAGCAGTACTTC	CASSPGQGAYEQYF	NA	TRBD1	TRBV9	TRBJ2-7
TGTGCCAGCAGCCCGGGACTCGGATCCACTGAAGCTTTCTTT	CASSPGLGSTEAFF	NA	NA	TRBV6-4	TRBJ1-1
TGTGCCACCAGCAGAGGGACAATCCTGGAGAGCAATCAGCCCCAGCATTTT	CATSRGTILESNQPQHF	few	NA	TRBV15	TRBJ1-5
TGTGCCAGCAGCCCCGTAGGCGGAAGGCAGGGGGCAAATGGCTACACCTTC	CASSPVGGRQGANGYTF	NA	TRBD1	TRBV11-2	TRBJ1-2
TGTGCCAGCAGCTTGGTGCCGGCGGGCTCCTACAATGAGCAGTTCTTC	CASSLVPAGSYNEQFF	NA	NA	TRBV5-4	TRBJ2-1
TGTGCCAGCAGCTTAGGAGGGACAGGGGTTCGTGGGGCTTTCTTT	CASSLGGTGVRGAFF	NA	TRBD1	TRBV11-2	TRBJ1-1
TGCAGCGTCTCCGGTCGGACAGGGAACACTGAAGCTTTCTTT	CSVSGRTGNTEAFF	NA	TRBD1	TRBV29-1	TRBJ1-1
TGTGCCACCTCGAGGGGGAGGAGCAACACTGAAGCTTTCTTT	CATSRGRSNTEAFF	NA	NA	TRBV19	TRBJ1-1
TGTGCCAGCAGCTTAGGAGGGTCCCTCTCCTACGAGCAGTACTTC	CASSLGGSLSYEQYF	NA	NA	TRBV7-3	TRBJ2-7
TGTGCCAGTAGTACGGACAGGGGGCCCACTGAAGCTTTCTTT	CASSTDRGPTEAFF	NA	TRBD1	TRBV19	TRBJ1-1
TGTGCCAGCTTAAAAAATAGCTACCCGGACGAGCAGTACTTC	CASLKNSYPDEQYF	NA	NA	TRBV6-6	TRBJ2-7
TGTGCCAGCAGTCAAACAGTCTCCTACGAGCAGTACTTC	CASSQTVSYEQYF	NA	NA	TRBV6-5	TRBJ2-7
TGTGCCAGCAGCCTAGAGTCGGCAGGCTCCTATGGCTACACCTTC	CASSLESAGSYGYTF	NA	NA	TRBV7-2	TRBJ1-2
TGTGCCAGCACCGACACCGGCACTGAAGCTTTCTTT	CASTDTGTEAFF	NA	NA	TRBV25-1	TRBJ1-1
TGTGCCAGCAGGATGGGGACAGGGGAATACTATGGCTACACCTTC	CASRMGTGEYYGYTF	NA	TRBD1	TRBV28	TRBJ1-2
TGTGCCAGCACCAAACAGGGCACTAATTCACCCCTCCACTTT	CASTKQGTNSPLHF	NA	NA	TRBV6-6	TRBJ1-6